This T cell receptor (beta chain) was documented in a study of beta chain features in type 1 diabetes. Expressed TCRB transcripts were sequenced because the isolated RNA had all been reverse transcribed beforehand. The table came from immunoSEQ multiplex PCR; TCRdb's copy has only in-frame clones and leaves some out. The repertoire holds hundreds of thousands of clones, with around 15% as singletons. Study-wide results and caveats: Type 1 diabetes patients had TCRB CDR3s that were shorter (moderately but significantly so) in all four CD4+ subsets.

This clone was detected a few times. The antigen remains unidentified. Trimming left V 0 bases short and J 0 bases short, with 11 bases between. The CDR3 contains 16 residues. CDR1 is LGHNA, CDR2 YSLEER, per germline. The genes are TRBV4-3 and TRBJ1-1, with D perhaps matching TRBD1 (5 bases). Sequencing was done on a sample of naive CD4+ T cells from blood. The source is a man aged 18-30 years with type 1 diabetes. CDR3: CASSQDQWGVNTEAFF. The CDR3 DNA reads as TGCGCCAGCAGCCAAGATCAATGGGGCGTGAACACTGAAGCTTTCTTT.